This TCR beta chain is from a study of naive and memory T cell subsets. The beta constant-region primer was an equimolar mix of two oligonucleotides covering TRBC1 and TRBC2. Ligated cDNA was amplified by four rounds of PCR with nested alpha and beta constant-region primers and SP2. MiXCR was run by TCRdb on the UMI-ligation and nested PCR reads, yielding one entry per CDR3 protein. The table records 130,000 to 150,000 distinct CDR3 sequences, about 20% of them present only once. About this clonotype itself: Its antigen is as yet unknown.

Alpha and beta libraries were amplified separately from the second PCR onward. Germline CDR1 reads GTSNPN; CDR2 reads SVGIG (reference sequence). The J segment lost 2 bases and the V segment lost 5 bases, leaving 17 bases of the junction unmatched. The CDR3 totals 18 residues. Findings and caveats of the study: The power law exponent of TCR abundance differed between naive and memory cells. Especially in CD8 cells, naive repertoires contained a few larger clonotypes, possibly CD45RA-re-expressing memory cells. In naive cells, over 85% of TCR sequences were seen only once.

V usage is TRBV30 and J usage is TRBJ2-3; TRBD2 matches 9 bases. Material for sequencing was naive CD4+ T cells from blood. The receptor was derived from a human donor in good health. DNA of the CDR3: TGTGCCTGGTTGGGGACAGCGGGAGGCCGAATTAACACAGATACGCAGTATTTT. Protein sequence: CAWLGTAGGRINTDTQYF.